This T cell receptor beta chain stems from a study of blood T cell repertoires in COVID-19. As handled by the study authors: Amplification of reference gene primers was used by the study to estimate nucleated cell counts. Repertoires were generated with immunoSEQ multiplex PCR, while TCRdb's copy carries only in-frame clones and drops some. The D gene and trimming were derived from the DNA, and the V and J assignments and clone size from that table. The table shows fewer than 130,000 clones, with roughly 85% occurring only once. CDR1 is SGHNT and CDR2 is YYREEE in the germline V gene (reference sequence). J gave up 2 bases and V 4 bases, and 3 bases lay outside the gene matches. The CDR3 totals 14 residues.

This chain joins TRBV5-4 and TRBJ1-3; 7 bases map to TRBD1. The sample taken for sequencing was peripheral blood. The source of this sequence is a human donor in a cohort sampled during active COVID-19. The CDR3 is CASSGGTAGNTIYF. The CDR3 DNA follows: TGTGCCAGCAGCGGAGGGACAGCTGGAAACACCATATATTTT.